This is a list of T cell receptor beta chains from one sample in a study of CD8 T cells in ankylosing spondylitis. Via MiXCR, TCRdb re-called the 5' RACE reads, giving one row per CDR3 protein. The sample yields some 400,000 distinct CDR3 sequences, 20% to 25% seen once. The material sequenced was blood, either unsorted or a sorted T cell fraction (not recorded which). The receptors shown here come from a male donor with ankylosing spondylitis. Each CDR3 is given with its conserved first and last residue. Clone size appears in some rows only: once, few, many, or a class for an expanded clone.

CDR3: CSVGPRQGIYEQYF; J: TRBJ2-7; V: TRBV29-1; size: .
CDR3: CASSPPGRGRAGEQFF; J: TRBJ2-1; V: TRBV18; size: few
CDR3: CASSFSTDFYEQYF; J: TRBJ2-7; V: TRBV3-1; size: .
CDR3: CASSALVHTQYF; J: TRBJ2-3; V: TRBV7-2; size: .
CDR3: CASSPGGQSSTDTQYF; J: TRBJ2-3; V: TRBV11-2; size: .
CDR3: CASGLAAQDTQYF; J: TRBJ2-3; V: TRBV12-3/TRBV12-4; size: .
CDR3: CATKVGGLGEQYF; J: TRBJ2-7; V: TRBV18; size: few
CDR3: CASSSRDPRTDTQYF; J: TRBJ2-3; V: TRBV6-5; size: .
CDR3: CASSLFEGDGYTF; J: TRBJ1-2; V: TRBV11-2; size: .
CDR3: CASSPNRVGETQYF; J: TRBJ2-5; V: TRBV7-2; size: .
CDR3: CASSFSGGRETQYF; J: TRBJ2-5; V: TRBV5-1; size: few
CDR3: CSATPLDNEQFF; J: TRBJ2-1; V: TRBV20-1; size: .
CDR3: CSASSGVNTEAFF; J: TRBJ1-1; V: TRBV20-1; size: .
CDR3: CASRADGLYQETQYF; J: TRBJ2-5; V: TRBV11-1; size: few
CDR3: CSVAAGLNSPLHF; J: TRBJ1-6; V: TRBV29-1; size: .
CDR3: CASSASGATQYF; J: TRBJ2-5; V: TRBV9; size: few
CDR3: CASSLWAGSSYEQYF; J: TRBJ2-7; V: TRBV28; size: few
CDR3: CASSDRPGRQETQYF; J: TRBJ2-5; V: TRBV7-2; size: few
CDR3: CASSTGTSGSITDTQYF; J: TRBJ2-3; V: TRBV6-1; size: .
CDR3: CASSLLGQPNYGYTF; J: TRBJ1-2; V: TRBV5-1; size: .
CDR3: CASSLAETGNEQFF; J: TRBJ2-1; V: TRBV7-2; size: .
CDR3: CSVRNREGYTF; J: TRBJ1-2; V: TRBV29-1; size: few
CDR3: CASSLMSAMNTEAFF; J: TRBJ1-1; V: TRBV5-1; size: .
CDR3: CSVAGTGGGKLFF; J: TRBJ1-4; V: TRBV29-1; size: .
CDR3: CASSPLSGQGFYEQYF; J: TRBJ2-7; V: TRBV18; size: .
CDR3: CASSPSGSSGRSRDTQYF; J: TRBJ2-3; V: TRBV3-1; size: few
CDR3: CASSVEAGGEDTQYF; J: TRBJ2-3; V: TRBV9; size: few
CDR3: CATGQGMEKLFF; J: TRBJ1-4; V: TRBV10-3; size: .
CDR3: CASSPTLAEISTDTQYF; J: TRBJ2-3; V: TRBV19; size: .
CDR3: CASSANSGGYSYEQYF; J: TRBJ2-7; V: TRBV5-1; size: few
CDR3: CASSREGTGSNEQYF; J: TRBJ2-7; V: TRBV2; size: .
CDR3: CASSQTGVVGELFF; J: TRBJ2-2; V: TRBV12-3/TRBV12-4; size: many
CDR3: CASSIAGAGKQFF; J: TRBJ2-1; V: TRBV7-2; size: few
CDR3: CASSFLPPGQDISYEQYF; J: TRBJ2-7; V: TRBV3-1; size: .
CDR3: CASSGSGTGELFF; J: TRBJ2-2; V: TRBV6-1; size: many
CDR3: CSVESKDTEAFF; J: TRBJ1-1; V: TRBV29-1; size: many
CDR3: CATSDFKRRQTDSEAFF; J: TRBJ1-1; V: TRBV24-1; size: .
CDR3: CASSLTGGMDEQYF; J: TRBJ2-7; V: TRBV10-1; size: few
CDR3: CASSLFSRVQPGYTF; J: TRBJ1-2; V: TRBV28; size: few
CDR3: CSARDATSLHEQYF; J: TRBJ2-7; V: TRBV20-1; size: few
CDR3: CASSSDLEGNIQYF; J: TRBJ2-4; V: TRBV11-2; size: few
CDR3: CASSYDRSSYNEQFF; J: TRBJ2-1; V: TRBV6-5; size: .
CDR3: CASSFQGSPDTQYF; J: TRBJ2-3; V: TRBV7-2; size: many
CDR3: CASSGLGTSGRDEQFF; J: TRBJ2-1; V: TRBV12-3/TRBV12-4; size: many
CDR3: CASSLHRGPHQETQYF; J: TRBJ2-5; V: TRBV5-1; size: few
CDR3: CASSSPAPGSGPYEQYF; J: TRBJ2-7; V: TRBV6-5; size: .
CDR3: CSVEERQGAVRGYTF; J: TRBJ1-2; V: TRBV29-1; size: .